One and the same sample provided the 2 T cell receptor beta chains below, sequenced in a study of shared clonotypes between healthy human individuals. TCRdb's copy holds only in-frame clones and misses some; the assay was immunoSEQ multiplex PCR. The data contain hundreds of thousands of clones, around three quarters of them singletons. Material: PBMCs. The receptors were sampled from a woman aged 40 to 55 in good health. Some clones in this sample may be carry-over from other donors' samples.

The genes are TRBV1 and TRBJ2-1; TRBD2 is taken as the D call from the table, unchecked against the DNA. TRBV1 is a known pseudogene. The CDR3 runs to 14 residues. CDR3 amino acids: CTSSPAGPYNEQFF. The CDR3 DNA reads as TGCACCAGCAGCCCAGCGGGACCCTACAATGAGCAGTTCTTC.

The genes are TRBV5-1 and TRBJ2-2, with D possibly matching TRBD1 (6 bases). V was clipped by 5 bases and J by 1 base, with 9 bases between them. Germline loops: CDR1 SGHRS, CDR2 YFSETQ. The CDR3 has 14 amino acids. The CDR3 loop is CASRKDRNTGELFF. Written as DNA, the CDR3 is TGCGCCAGCAGGAAGGACAGGAACACCGGGGAGCTGTTTTTT.